This is a list of T cell receptor beta chains from one sample in a study of CD8+ T cells in alopecia areata. Clones were read by immunoSEQ multiplex PCR, and TCRdb kept only the in-frame ones, dropping some. This table has about 100,000 clones, roughly three fifths appearing once. The sample here was CD8+ T cells sorted from blood, taken at approximately week 56, from a patient treated with tofacitinib. The receptors were gathered from a human donor with alopecia areata. CDR3s include the opening cysteine and the closing phenylalanine or tryptophan. D genes are given only for firm matches. Not every row has a clone size; where given, it reads once, few, many or a size class.

d_call: .
clone_size: .
j_call: TRBJ2-1
v_call: TRBV11-3
cdr3_aa: CASSGRAGYNEQFF
cdr3_nt: TGTGCCAGCAGCGGAAGAGCGGGTTACAATGAGCAGTTCTTC

d_call: .
clone_size: .
j_call: TRBJ2-3
v_call: TRBV13
cdr3_aa: CASSSASLETPDTQYF
cdr3_nt: TGTGCCAGCAGCTCGGCCTCCCTAGAGACCCCAGATACGCAGTATTTT

d_call: .
clone_size: .
j_call: TRBJ1-1
v_call: TRBV25-1
cdr3_aa: CASNSGGNTEAFF
cdr3_nt: TGTGCCAGCAATTCTGGGGGAAACACTGAAGCTTTCTTT

d_call: TRBD1
clone_size: .
j_call: TRBJ1-5
v_call: TRBV10-3
cdr3_aa: CAISEANRGGNQPQHF
cdr3_nt: TGTGCCATCAGTGAGGCGAACAGGGGGGGCAATCAGCCCCAGCATTTT

d_call: .
clone_size: .
j_call: TRBJ2-7
v_call: TRBV7-9
cdr3_aa: CASSLPNDNSYEQYF
cdr3_nt: TGTGCCAGCAGCCTCCCAAACGACAATTCCTACGAGCAGTACTTC

d_call: TRBD2
clone_size: .
j_call: TRBJ2-5
v_call: TRBV11-2
cdr3_aa: CASSRPRGGVGETQYF
cdr3_nt: TGTGCCAGCAGCAGACCCCGGGGGGGGGTCGGAGAGACCCAGTACTTC

d_call: TRBD1
clone_size: few
j_call: TRBJ2-5
v_call: TRBV29-1
cdr3_aa: CSVDGTGETQHQETQYF
cdr3_nt: TGCAGCGTTGATGGGACAGGGGAAACTCAACATCAAGAGACCCAGTACTTC

d_call: .
clone_size: few
j_call: TRBJ2-7
v_call: TRBV29-1
cdr3_aa: CSVEAGATSYEQYF
cdr3_nt: TGCAGCGTTGAAGCAGGTGCTACCTCCTACGAGCAGTACTTC

d_call: .
clone_size: .
j_call: TRBJ2-7
v_call: TRBV5-1
cdr3_aa: CASREAPSERGVYEQYF
cdr3_nt: TGCGCCAGCAGGGAAGCACCCTCCGAAAGAGGGGTTTACGAGCAGTACTTC

d_call: TRBD2
clone_size: few
j_call: TRBJ2-1
v_call: TRBV7-9
cdr3_aa: CASSWLVELGLAINEQFF
cdr3_nt: TGTGCCAGCAGTTGGTTGGTGGAATTGGGACTAGCGATCAATGAGCAGTTCTTC

d_call: .
clone_size: once
j_call: TRBJ1-4
v_call: TRBV6-1
cdr3_aa: CASRSTEKLFF
cdr3_nt: TGTGCCAGCAGGTCGACAGAAAAACTGTTTTTT

d_call: .
clone_size: .
j_call: TRBJ1-1
v_call: TRBV7-8
cdr3_aa: CASSLVPGDSTEAFF
cdr3_nt: TGTGCCAGCAGCTTAGTTCCAGGGGATTCCACTGAAGCTTTCTTT

d_call: .
clone_size: once
j_call: TRBJ2-7
v_call: TRBV5-6
cdr3_aa: CASSQGDYEQYF
cdr3_nt: TGTGCCAGCAGCCAAGGGGACTACGAGCAGTACTTC

d_call: .
clone_size: few
j_call: TRBJ2-5
v_call: TRBV30
cdr3_aa: CAWSEDFQETQYF
cdr3_nt: TGTGCCTGGAGTGAGGACTTCCAAGAGACCCAGTACTTC

d_call: .
clone_size: few
j_call: TRBJ1-1
v_call: TRBV25-1
cdr3_aa: CASSLGARTEAFF
cdr3_nt: TGTGCCAGCAGTCTCGGGGCGCGCACTGAAGCTTTCTTT

d_call: TRBD1
clone_size: few
j_call: TRBJ1-6
v_call: TRBV5-4
cdr3_aa: CASSSGTGGNSPLHF
cdr3_nt: TGTGCCAGCAGCTCCGGGACAGGCGGGAATTCACCCCTCCACTTT